The 32 T cell receptor beta chains listed next were all sequenced from one sample in a study of T cells in Graves' hyperthyroidism and ophthalmopathy. It was RNA transcripts that yielded the amplified TCR beta CDR3 regions. HTBI primers were used for first-round RT-PCR of the TCR CDR3. A single record per CDR3 protein comes from TCRdb applying MiXCR to the multiplex PCR reads. In the table there are about 210,000 distinct CDR3 sequences, about a sixth of which are singletons. Sequenced input: blood. These receptors were obtained from a man in his fifties with Graves' hyperthyroidism.

At least ten counts were recorded for this clonotype. The CDR3 bases are TGTGCCAGCAGCCCAATCGGCGTGAACACTGAAGCTTTCTTT. Its protein product is CASSPIGVNTEAFF. The chain carries TRBV3-1 and TRBJ1-1; D gene uncertain. The germline gives CDR1 LGHDT, CDR2 YNNKEL (reference sequence). V was shortened by 4 bases and J by 0 bases, with 9 bases between the two germline ends. CDR3 length equals 14 residues.

This clonotype was counted at least ten times. The chain joins TRBV12-3 or TRBV12-4 to TRBJ1-5, with D unresolved. The CDR3 length is 14 residues. V was trimmed by 3 bases and J by 11 bases, leaving 17 bases between them. The CDR3 bases are TGTGCCAGCAGTTTTACGTTGGGTGGGTCGACCCAGCATTTT. Translating gives CASSFTLGGSTQHF.

The sample holds many counts of this clonotype. The V call is TRBV18, the J call TRBJ2-3, with no clear D. The CDR3 is 13 amino acids. V shed 4 bases and J shed 5 bases, with 10 bases lying between them. Germline V gene sequence: CDR1 KGHSH, CDR2 LQKENI. The CDR3 DNA follows: TGTGCCAGCTCACGGGTTGGTGGAGATACGCAGTATTTT. Translated: CASSRVGGDTQYF.

This clonotype was detected only a few times. A read error is possible here, since a much larger clone lies one base away. The rearrangement uses TRBV27 and TRBJ1-2; tentatively, D is TRBD1 (5 bases). This CDR3 has 14 amino acids. Trimming shortened V by 3 bases and J by 8 bases, and 16 bases separated the two germline ends. In germline, CDR1 is MNHEY, CDR2 SMNVEV (reference sequence). The CDR3 sequence: CASSFRRGYHGYTF. CDR3 DNA sequence: TGTGCCAGCAGTTTTCGACGGGGGTATCACGGCTACACCTTC.

The genes are TRBV5-1 and TRBJ2-3; no reliable D call. Trimming removed 1 base at V and 5 bases at J, with 11 bases between. This CDR3 is 14 amino acids long. Germline V lookup: CDR1 SGHRS, CDR2 YFSETQ. CDR3 protein: CASSLSRVEDTQYF. CDR3 coding DNA: TGCGCCAGCAGCTTGTCAAGGGTTGAAGATACGCAGTATTTT.

This clonotype came up many times. The V call is TRBV28, the J call TRBJ2-5; D tentatively fits TRBD1 or TRBD2 (5 bases each). The V end lost 1 base, the J end lost 5 bases, and 20 bases lay between the germline ends. Germline CDR1 reads MDHEN; CDR2 reads SYDVKM. The CDR3 totals 17 residues. CDR3 nucleotides: TGTGCCAGCAGTTTATTTTCCGGGACCCTCGCCTGGGAGACCCAGTACTTC. It specifies CASSLFSGTLAWETQYF.

This clonotype was recorded many times. The chain carries TRBV30 and TRBJ2-3, with 9 bases matching TRBD2. CDR3 length: 17 amino acids. V trimming: 1 base; J trimming: 0 bases; junction bases outside the gene matches: 8. From germline, CDR1 is GTSNPN and CDR2 SVGIG (reference sequence). For the CDR3, the DNA is TGTGCCTGGAGTGGGACTAGCGTTAGAACTAGCACAGATACGCAGTATTTT. Translation: CAWSGTSVRTSTDTQYF.

The chain has TRBV12-3 or TRBV12-4 and TRBJ2-3; possible D gene TRBD2, 6 bases. Trimming took off 6 bases at V and 5 bases at J, with 15 bases between the two ends. The CDR3 is 14 residues long. The CDR3 region has the DNA TGTGCCAGCAGACCCGGACTACTGGTAGATACGCAGTATTTT. It codes for CASRPGLLVDTQYF.

This clonotype was observed at least ten times. The chain carries TRBV5-1 and TRBJ1-2; D gene ambiguous. With 2 bases removed from V and 3 bases from J, the gap between germline ends came to 11 bases. The length of the CDR3 is 14 residues. Germline V lookup: CDR1 SGHRS, CDR2 YFSETQ. DNA of the CDR3: TGCGCCAGCAGCTTCGGCAGTTCAGACTATGGCTACACCTTC. It translates to CASSFGSSDYGYTF. The entire variable domain, with the rest obtained from reference TRBV5-1 and TRBJ1-2, is as follows: KAGVTQTPRYLIKTRGQQVTLSCSPISGHRSVSWYQQTPGQGLQFLFEYFSETQRNKGNFPGRFSGRQFSNSRSEMNVSTLELGDSALYLCASSFGSSDYGYTFGSGTRLTVV.

This clonotype has at least ten counts. This chain connects TRBV27 to TRBJ2-5; D is ambiguous. The germline CDR1 and CDR2 sequences are MNHEY and SMNVEV (reference sequence). The CDR3 is made up of 15 amino acids. V was shortened by 0 bases and J by 5 bases, with 13 bases between the two germline ends. As DNA, the CDR3 is TGTGCCAGCAGTTTATCGTTTACCCGTTGGGAGACCCAGTACTTC. Its translation is CASSLSFTRWETQYF.

V is TRBV20-1 and J is TRBJ2-7; 9 bases fit TRBD2. The CDR3 totals 11 residues. V was clipped by 6 bases and J by 4 bases; unmatched bases: 1. Per the germline V gene, CDR1 is DFQATT and CDR2 is SNEGSKA (reference sequence). The CDR3, as DNA: TGCAGTGCGGGACTAGCATACGAGCAGTACTTC. Protein sequence: CSAGLAYEQYF.

The CDR3 coding sequence is TGTGCCAGCAACCGGGACAGTTACACCGGGGAGCTGTTTTTT. Amino acids: CASNRDSYTGELFF. V usage is TRBV2 and J usage is TRBJ2-2; 7 nucleotides match TRBD1. CDR3 length: 14 amino acids. Germline V lookup: CDR1 SNHLY, CDR2 FYNNEI. V lost 7 bases and J lost 3; bases outside the gene matches: 5.

This clonotype came up a few times. This sequence joins TRBV20-1 and TRBJ2-7, with D perhaps TRBD2 (5 bases). V lost 0 bases to trimming and J lost 6 bases, with 12 bases between them. CDR3 length equals 13 residues. Germline V CDR1 and CDR2: DFQATT, SNEGSKA (reference sequence). The CDR3 spells CSARDTRGIEQYF. The CDR3 bases are TGCAGTGCTAGAGACACCCGAGGGATCGAGCAGTACTTC.

Details on this clonotype: This may arise from a read error, as a much more abundant clone is one base away. V is TRBV20-1 and J is TRBJ2-7, with D possibly being TRBD2 (6 bases). The V and J ends lost 4 bases and 7 bases respectively, with 17 bases between them. CDR1 DFQATT and CDR2 SNEGSKA come from the germline V gene (reference sequence). This CDR3 has 13 amino acids. CDR3 sequence: CSAKGTLQVEQYF. CDR3 in DNA: TGCAGTGCTAAGGGGACTCTACAAGTTGAGCAGTACTTC.

The chain links TRBV9 to TRBJ2-1; 7 bases align to TRBD2. V lost 4 bases, J lost 8 bases, and 6 bases stayed unmatched. CDR3 length: 13 amino acids. Germline CDR1 reads SGDLS; CDR2 reads YYNGEE. The CDR3 coding sequence is TGTGCCAGCAGCTATAGACTAGCCCATGAGCAGTTCTTC. This codes for CASSYRLAHEQFF. Filled out from reference TRBV9 and TRBJ2-1, the complete variable domain reads DSGVTQTPKHLITATGQRVTLRCSPRSGDLSVYWYQQSLDQGLQFLIQYYNGEERAKGNILERFSAQQFPDLHSELNLSSLELGDSALYFCASSYRLAHEQFFGPGTRLTVL.

As for this clonotype: A much bigger clone sits one base away, suggesting this may be a read error. The CDR3 bases are TGTGCCAGCTGTCAGGGTTATTTCACTGAAGATTTCTTT. It specifies CASCQGYFTEDFF. This chain connects TRBV12-3 or TRBV12-4 to TRBJ1-1; perhaps TRBD1 as D (5 bases). The CDR3 has 13 residues.

The sample holds a few counts of this clonotype. The chain carries TRBV7-2 and TRBJ2-7; TRBD2 matches 7 bases. Germline V gives CDR1 SGHTA, CDR2 FQGNSA. The J segment lost 7 bases and the V segment lost 1 base, leaving 10 bases of the junction unmatched. This CDR3 is 15 amino acids long. CDR3 loop: CASSLGTRRLGEQYF. The CDR3 nucleotides are TGTGCCAGCAGCTTAGGGACTAGACGGCTGGGGGAGCAGTACTTC.

The gene calls are TRBV10-3 and TRBJ2-7; 7 bases agree with TRBD2. Per the germline V gene, CDR1 is ENHRY and CDR2 is SYGVKD. The CDR3 is 12 residues long. J was trimmed by 7 bases and V by 6 bases; bases with no gene match: 6. CDR3 sequence reads: CAIRTPGREQYF. The DNA for the CDR3 is TGTGCCATCAGGACCCCCGGGAGGGAGCAGTACTTC.

This clonotype occurred a few times. This chain connects TRBV30 to TRBJ2-1, with 9 bases matching TRBD2. V gave up 8 bases and J gave up 0 bases; unmatched junction bases: 2. The CDR3 runs 13 residues. Germline V gives CDR1 GTSNPN, CDR2 SVGIG (reference sequence). For the CDR3, the DNA is TGTGCCCTAGCGGGGAGCTCCTACAATGAGCAGTTCTTC. Amino acid sequence: CALAGSSYNEQFF.

In this sample, this clonotype turned up a few times. The chain combines TRBV7-9 with TRBJ2-1; 12 nucleotides line up with TRBD2. CDR1 SEHNR and CDR2 FQNEAQ come from the germline V gene (reference sequence). This CDR3 is 16 amino acids long. J gave up 8 bases and V 5 bases, and 10 bases lay outside the gene matches. In nucleotides, the CDR3 is TGTGCCAGCAGCCGACTAGCGGGAGTTCCCTCCCATGAGCAGTTCTTC. This translates into CASSRLAGVPSHEQFF.

This clonotype was found many times. The chain recombines TRBV3-1 with TRBJ2-2, with 10 nucleotides matching TRBD2. This CDR3 comprises 17 residues. V dropped 0 bases and J dropped 6; count of bases not matched to a gene: 7. The germline V gene encodes CDR1 LGHDT and CDR2 YNNKEL (reference sequence). The CDR3 DNA is TGTGCCAGCAGCCAAGACTTGGCTAGCGGGAGTGCCGGGGAGCTGTTTTTT. Translated, it gives CASSQDLASGSAGELFF.

This clonotype has at least ten counts. The chain is built from TRBV5-5 and TRBJ2-5; a possible D gene is TRBD2 (5 bases). The ends were cut back, 3 bases at V and 2 bases at J, with 11 bases in the middle. The CDR3 consists of 14 residues. The germline gives CDR1 SGHKS, CDR2 YYEKEE (reference sequence). CDR3: CASSSAEVQETQYF. In DNA, the CDR3 is TGTGCCAGCAGCTCGGCGGAGGTTCAAGAGACCCAGTACTTC.

There are a few counts of this clonotype. The chain carries TRBV5-1 and TRBJ2-6; D might be TRBD1 or TRBD2, each matching 5 bases. This CDR3 region has 20 residues. Trimming removed 3 bases at V and 2 bases at J, with 24 bases between. In germline, CDR1 is SGHRS, CDR2 YFSETQ. CDR3 residues: CASSSGLDRQSLPGANVLTF. Here the CDR3 DNA reads TGCGCCAGCAGCTCAGGACTCGACAGACAAAGCTTGCCTGGGGCCAACGTCCTGACTTTC. Variable domain in full (rest from reference TRBV5-1 and TRBJ2-6): KAGVTQTPRYLIKTRGQQVTLSCSPISGHRSVSWYQQTPGQGLQFLFEYFSETQRNKGNFPGRFSGRQFSNSRSEMNVSTLELGDSALYLCASSSGLDRQSLPGANVLTFGAGSRLTVL.

This clonotype was recorded at least ten times. V gene TRBV11-2 combines with J gene TRBJ2-1, with 9 bases identical to TRBD1. This CDR3 region has 14 residues. Germline trimming cut 4 bases from V and 4 bases from J; bases unmatched to any gene: 2. Germline V gene lookup returns CDR1 SGHAT and CDR2 FQNNGV. The CDR3 region has the DNA TGTGCCAGCAGCTCTGGGACAGGGTACAATGAGCAGTTCTTC. This encodes CASSSGTGYNEQFF.

This clonotype was seen a handful of times. This chain connects TRBV6-1 to TRBJ2-2; D perhaps matches TRBD2 (6 bases). CDR1 MNHNS and CDR2 SASEGT come from the germline V gene. The CDR3 is 14 residues long. Trimming stripped 5 bases from V and 4 bases from J, with 11 bases between. CDR3: CASSPGLATGELFF. CDR3 DNA sequence: TGTGCCAGCAGTCCGGGACTGGCCACCGGGGAGCTGTTTTTT.

Only a few counts were recorded for this clonotype. This chain joins TRBV19 and TRBJ2-1; 12 bases agree with TRBD2. The CDR3 has 13 amino acids. In germline, CDR1 is LNHDA, CDR2 SQIVND (reference sequence). V shed 6 bases and J 6 bases; nucleotides not matched to a gene: 0. The CDR3 DNA reads TGTGCCAGTAGGACTAGCGGGGGCAATGAGCAGTTCTTC. It yields the protein CASRTSGGNEQFF.

This clonotype appeared many times. The chain joins TRBV7-2 to TRBJ2-2; D is possibly TRBD2 (7 bases). The CDR3 loop spans 14 amino acids. V was shortened by 6 bases and J by 7 bases, with 15 bases between the two germline ends. In germline, CDR1 is SGHTA, CDR2 FQGNSA. CDR3 in amino acids: CASRYGGAGGELFF. The CDR3 DNA reads TGTGCCAGCAGATATGGGGGGGCCGGCGGGGAGCTGTTTTTT.

This clonotype was detected only a few times. The J gene is TRBJ1-3, the V gene TRBV30; TRBD1 aligns across 9 bases. CDR3 length equals 14 residues. Germline CDR1 GTSNPN, CDR2 SVGIG (reference sequence). The junction had 3 bases not matched to a gene; V was cut back by 3 bases and J by 3 bases. CDR3 amino acids: CAWRRTGVGNTIYF. In DNA form, the CDR3 reads TGTGCCTGGAGGCGGACAGGGGTTGGAAACACCATATATTTT.

This clonotype occurred many times. The chain carries TRBV11-2 and TRBJ2-7, with D possibly TRBD1 on 6 matching bases. Trimming pared 3 bases from V and 4 bases from J, leaving 13 bases between. Germline V gives CDR1 SGHAT, CDR2 FQNNGV. The CDR3 extends over 14 amino acids. CDR3 sequence reads: CASSFDRLVYEQYF. In DNA, the CDR3 is TGTGCCAGCAGCTTCGACAGGTTGGTGTACGAGCAGTACTTC. Complete variable domain (other parts from reference TRBV11-2 and TRBJ2-7): EAGVAQSPRYKIIEKRQSVAFWCNPISGHATLYWYQQILGQGPKLLIQFQNNGVVDDSQLPKDRFSAERLKGVDSTLKIQPAKLEDSAVYLCASSFDRLVYEQYFGPGTRLTVT.

The V gene is TRBV5-1, the J gene TRBJ1-2; D is perhaps TRBD1 (5 bases). V gave up 4 bases and J gave up 7 bases, with 17 bases separating them. The CDR3 has 14 residues. Germline loops: CDR1 SGHRS, CDR2 YFSETQ. CDR3 protein: CASSAQRGSGGYTF. CDR3 coding DNA: TGCGCCAGCAGCGCACAACGGGGGTCCGGTGGCTACACCTTC.

In this sample, this clonotype turned up many times. The chain carries TRBV4-3 and TRBJ2-1; D is ambiguous. Germline V lookup: CDR1 LGHNA, CDR2 YSLEER. Trimming cost V 0 bases and J 0 bases, with 3 bases left between them. CDR3 length: 14 amino acids. This CDR3 is CASSQEYSYNEQFF. The CDR3, as DNA: TGCGCCAGCAGCCAAGAGTACTCCTACAATGAGCAGTTCTTC.

In its sample, this clonotype was seen a few times. The chain uses TRBV4-1 and TRBJ2-5; D is unclear. The germline V and J ends were trimmed by 1 base and 4 bases, with 13 bases remaining between them. The CDR3 extends over 15 amino acids. Germline CDR1 is MGHRA and CDR2 is YSYEKL. The CDR3 loop reads CASSQASLTAETQYF. The CDR3 DNA reads as TGCGCCAGCAGCCAAGCCTCTTTGACTGCAGAGACCCAGTACTTC.